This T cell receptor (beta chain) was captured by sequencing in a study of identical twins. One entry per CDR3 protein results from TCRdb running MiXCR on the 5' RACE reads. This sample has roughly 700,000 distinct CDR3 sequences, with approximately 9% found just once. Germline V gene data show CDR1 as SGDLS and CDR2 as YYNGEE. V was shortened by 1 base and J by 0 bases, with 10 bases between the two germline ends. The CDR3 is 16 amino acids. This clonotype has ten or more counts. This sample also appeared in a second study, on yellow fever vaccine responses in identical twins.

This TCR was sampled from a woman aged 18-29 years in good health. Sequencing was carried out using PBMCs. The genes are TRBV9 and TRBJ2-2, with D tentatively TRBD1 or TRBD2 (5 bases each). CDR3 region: CASSVSPGPNTGELFF. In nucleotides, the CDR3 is TGTGCCAGCAGCGTATCCCCGGGGCCGAACACCGGGGAGCTGTTTTTT.